These 23 T cell receptor beta chains originate from one sample sequenced in a study of cytomegalovirus exposure and HLA in healthy donors. This table comes from immunoSEQ multiplex PCR, and its TCRdb copy is limited to in-frame clones, with some not included. Of just under 150,000 clones listed, roughly 89% were seen once; the top ten hold roughly 4.3%. Sequenced input: PBMCs. These receptor sequences come from a man aged 18 to 29 in good health and CMV-seropositive.

The chain recombines TRBV30 with TRBJ2-1, with TRBD1 matching 9 bases. Germline V gene lookup returns CDR1 GTSNPN and CDR2 SVGIG (reference sequence). CDR3 length: 14 amino acids. The V gene end was trimmed by 5 bases and the J gene end by 7 bases; junction bases not matched to a gene: 9. The CDR3 DNA sequence: TGTGCCTGGCGCCGGGACAGGGTATGGAATGAGCAGTTCTTC. Translation: CAWRRDRVWNEQFF.

This chain connects TRBV12-5 to TRBJ2-7; D gene uncertain. The germline V and J ends were trimmed by 0 bases and 2 bases, with 11 bases remaining between them. The CDR3 sequence is 15 residues long. Germline V gene data show CDR1 as LGHNT and CDR2 as FRNRAP. This CDR3 is CASGLVQSRPYEQYF. Here the CDR3 DNA reads TGTGCTAGTGGTTTGGTACAGTCCCGGCCCTACGAGCAGTACTTC.

Of note for this clone: Within the sample, other DNA sequences also encode this same CDR3. V and J are TRBV19 and TRBJ1-1, with 8 bases identical to TRBD1. The CDR3 runs 12 residues. After removal of 3 bases from V and 10 bases from J, the junction contained 4 bases not matched to a gene. Germline CDR1 and CDR2: LNHDA and SQIVND (reference sequence). The CDR3: CASSIGGTGAFF. Written as DNA, the CDR3 is TGTGCCAGTAGTATTGGGGGGACAGGAGCTTTCTTT.

V gene TRBV7-9 combines with J gene TRBJ2-7, with D perhaps TRBD1 (5 bases). V dropped 2 bases and J dropped 7 bases, with 27 bases sitting between them. The CDR3 has 18 residues. Germline V gene data show CDR1 as SEHNR and CDR2 as FQNEAQ (reference sequence). The CDR3 region is CASSLSPGHRTSVGEQYF. CDR3 nucleotide sequence: TGTGCCAGCAGCTTAAGTCCAGGACACAGGACCAGTGTAGGAGAGCAGTACTTC. The full variable domain, in which reference TRBV7-9 and TRBJ2-7 provide the parts outside the CDR3, is DTGVSQNPRHKITKRGQNVTFRCDPISEHNRLYWYRQTLGQGPEFLTYFQNEAQLEKSRLLSDRFSAERPKGSFSTLEIQRTEQGDSAMYLCASSLSPGHRTSVGEQYFGPGTRLTVT.

This rearrangement joins TRBV29-1 to TRBJ2-1; 7 nucleotides align to TRBD1. V lost 5 bases to trimming and J lost 6 bases; unmatched junction nucleotides: 13. Germline V gene sequence: CDR1 SQVTM, CDR2 ANQGSEA. The CDR3 is 15 residues long. This CDR3 is CSVPEYDRAANEQFF. In nucleotides, the CDR3 is TGCAGCGTTCCCGAATATGACAGGGCCGCCAATGAGCAGTTCTTC.

The chain uses TRBV28 and TRBJ1-2; 7 nucleotides align to TRBD1. In germline, CDR1 is MDHEN, CDR2 SYDVKM. Trimming at V came to 5 bases and at J to 4 bases, leaving 7 bases not matched to a gene. There are 14 residues in the CDR3. This CDR3 is CASSPGQQFYGYTF. As DNA, the CDR3 is TGTGCCAGCAGTCCGGGACAGCAATTCTATGGCTACACCTTC.

The chain carries TRBV6-6 and TRBJ1-3; D perhaps matches TRBD1 (6 bases). The CDR3 loop spans 16 amino acids. The V and J ends lost 7 bases and 0 bases respectively, with 16 bases between them. The germline gives CDR1 MNHNY, CDR2 SVGAGI (reference sequence). The CDR3 protein is CASNEQGLDSGNTIYF. The DNA for the CDR3 is TGTGCCAGCAACGAACAGGGATTGGACTCTGGAAACACCATATATTTT.

This rearrangement joins TRBV19 to TRBJ2-3; TRBD2 matches at 8 bases. The CDR3 runs 18 residues. Germline trimming cut 5 bases from V and 4 bases from J; bases unmatched to any gene: 17. Germline loops: CDR1 LNHDA, CDR2 SQIVND (reference sequence). In DNA form, the CDR3 reads TGTGCCAGTAGTGAAGGGGCGGGAGGCCTGGGGACCTCAGATACGCAGTATTTT. It codes for CASSEGAGGLGTSDTQYF. Full variable domain (remainder filled in from reference TRBV19 and TRBJ2-3): DGGITQSPKYLFRKEGQNVTLSCEQNLNHDAMYWYRQDPGQGLRLIYYSQIVNDFQKGDIAEGYSVSREKKESFPLTVTSAQKNPTAFYLCASSEGAGGLGTSDTQYFGPGTRLTVL.

This clone has just one count. The chain is built from TRBV2 and TRBJ2-2, with 10 positions matching TRBD1. After removal of 5 bases from V and 4 bases from J, the junction contained 7 bases not matched to a gene. The CDR3 is made up of 16 amino acids. Germline values: CDR1 SNHLY, CDR2 FYNNEI. The CDR3 coding sequence is TGTGCCAGCAGTTCCCAGGACAGGGGGGGCACCGGGGAGCTGTTTTTT. Protein: CASSSQDRGGTGELFF.

The CDR3 nucleotides read TGTGCCAGCAGTTACCGCGGGACTAGCACTGACAATGAGCAGTTCTTC. Translated, it gives CASSYRGTSTDNEQFF. This rearrangement joins TRBV6-6 to TRBJ2-1; TRBD2 matches 9 bases. Germline V gene data show CDR1 as MNHNY and CDR2 as SVGAGI (reference sequence). The CDR3 has 16 amino acids. The V and J ends lost 2 bases and 5 bases, in that order; junction bases with no gene match: 7.

The CDR3, as DNA: TGTGCCTGGACAGGGACTAATGAAAAACTGTTTTTT. This translates into CAWTGTNEKLFF. The chain links TRBV2 to TRBJ1-4; 8 bases are shared with TRBD1. CDR1 and CDR2 from the germline V gene are SNHLY and FYNNEI. Trimming cost V 11 bases and J 2 bases; bases outside gene matches: 1. The CDR3 loop spans 12 amino acids.

The CDR3 sequence: CASSEARKTQYF. The CDR3 nucleotides are TGTGCCAGCAGTGAAGCGAGAAAGACCCAGTACTTC. V gene TRBV2 combines with J gene TRBJ2-5, with D hard to call. The V end lost 0 bases, the J end lost 6 bases, and 5 bases lay between the germline ends. Germline CDR1 and CDR2: SNHLY and FYNNEI. This CDR3 spans 12 amino acids.

This chain connects TRBV29-1 to TRBJ2-4; the D gene is possibly TRBD1 (6 bases). V lost 7 bases, J lost 5 bases, and 18 bases lay in between. This CDR3 is 14 amino acids long. Germline lookup yields CDR1 SQVTM and CDR2 ANQGSEA. This CDR3 reads CSAITGSKQNIQYF. DNA of the CDR3: TGCAGCGCCATTACAGGGAGTAAGCAAAACATTCAGTACTTC. Full variable domain (remainder filled in from reference TRBV29-1 and TRBJ2-4): SAVISQKPSRDICQRGTSLTIQCQVDSQVTMMFWYRQQPGQSLTLIATANQGSEATYESGFVIDKFPISRPNLTFSTLTVSNMSPEDSSIYLCSAITGSKQNIQYFGAGTRLSVL.

The chain employs TRBV30 and TRBJ1-6, with 12 nucleotides matching TRBD1. The length of the CDR3 is 13 residues. The germline gives CDR1 GTSNPN, CDR2 SVGIG (reference sequence). Germline trimming cut 5 bases from V and 10 bases from J; bases unmatched to any gene: 3. The CDR3 nucleotides read TGTGCCTGGGGGACAGGGGGCTTCTCACCCCTCCACTTT. Translating it yields CAWGTGGFSPLHF.

The V and J genes are TRBV5-1 and TRBJ2-3; possibly TRBD2 for D (6 bases). CDR1 SGHRS and CDR2 YFSETQ come from the germline V gene. V was trimmed by 4 bases and J by 9 bases, leaving 18 bases between them. The CDR3 has 14 amino acids. The DNA for the CDR3 is TGCGCCAGCAGCCCCTCCCCTAGCGACCCAACGCAGTATTTT. Protein product: CASSPSPSDPTQYF.

This chain connects TRBV11-2 to TRBJ1-2, with TRBD1 matching over 9 bases. The length of the CDR3 is 15 residues. In germline, CDR1 is SGHAT, CDR2 FQNNGV. After removal of 1 base from V and 7 bases from J, the junction contained 7 bases not matched to a gene. The CDR3 DNA reads as TGTGCCAGCAGCTTAGTCTTGCAGGGACAGGGTGGCTACACCTTC. Translated: CASSLVLQGQGGYTF. Together with reference TRBV11-2 and TRBJ1-2, the CDR3 gives the full variable domain: EAGVAQSPRYKIIEKRQSVAFWCNPISGHATLYWYQQILGQGPKLLIQFQNNGVVDDSQLPKDRFSAERLKGVDSTLKIQPAKLEDSAVYLCASSLVLQGQGGYTFGSGTRLTVV.

The CDR3 DNA is TGCGCCAGTAGGGCGAACGGGAGGGCGGGAGAGACCCAGTACTTC. It yields the protein CASRANGRAGETQYF. The chain joins TRBV5-1 to TRBJ2-5, with TRBD2 matching 8 bases. The length of the CDR3 is 15 residues. Germline V gene data show CDR1 as SGHRS and CDR2 as YFSETQ. J was trimmed by 4 bases and V by 8 bases; bases with no gene match: 13.

This clone was seen just once. The V call is TRBV27, the J call TRBJ1-1; 7 bases are shared with TRBD1. V shed 6 bases, J shed 4 bases, and the junction held 11 bases outside the gene matches. The CDR3 contains 15 residues. Germline lookup yields CDR1 MNHEY and CDR2 SMNVEV (reference sequence). The CDR3 protein is CASRPGVGQATEAFF. CDR3 DNA sequence: TGTGCCAGCAGACCAGGGGTCGGACAGGCCACTGAAGCTTTCTTT.

CDR3 loop: CASSVRRTEDTQYF. CDR3 in DNA: TGTGCCAGCAGCGTACGCAGGACTGAGGATACGCAGTATTTT. The V gene is TRBV9, the J gene TRBJ2-3; perhaps TRBD2 as D (5 bases). Trimming shortened V by 1 base and J by 6 bases, and 12 bases separated the two germline ends. Germline assignment: CDR1 SGDLS and CDR2 YYNGEE. The CDR3 extends over 14 amino acids. The full variable domain, in which reference TRBV9 and TRBJ2-3 provide the parts outside the CDR3, is DSGVTQTPKHLITATGQRVTLRCSPRSGDLSVYWYQQSLDQGLQFLIQYYNGEERAKGNILERFSAQQFPDLHSELNLSSLELGDSALYFCASSVRRTEDTQYFGPGTRLTVL.

This CDR3 reads CASSQDGIGTGGNEQFF. The CDR3 region has the DNA TGTGCCAGCAGCCAAGATGGGATAGGGACAGGGGGCAATGAGCAGTTCTTC. The rearrangement links TRBV4-2 to TRBJ2-1; 11 bases agree with TRBD1. The ends lost 0 bases at V and 6 bases at J; junction bases unmatched: 7. The CDR3 totals 17 residues. Germline assignment: CDR1 LGHNA and CDR2 YNFKEQ.

V gene TRBV5-1 combines with J gene TRBJ2-2, with TRBD2 matching 9 bases. The CDR3 contains 15 residues. CDR1 and CDR2 (germline): SGHRS, YFSETQ. V gave up 0 bases and J gave up 5 bases; unmatched junction bases: 2. CDR3 DNA: TGCGCCAGCAGCTTGGTTGCGGGAGGGACCGGGGAGCTGTTTTTT. It translates to CASSLVAGGTGELFF.

This clone has only one observation. This chain connects TRBV28 to TRBJ1-6; D ambiguous. The CDR3 loop spans 19 amino acids. From germline, CDR1 is MDHEN and CDR2 SYDVKM. The V gene lost 5 bases and the J gene lost 8 bases, with 28 bases spanning the gap. DNA for the CDR3: TGTGCCAGCAGTCCCGCTTTCATCGCTGGGCGAGCCCCGGATTCACCCCTCCACTTT. Encoded protein: CASSPAFIAGRAPDSPLHF.

The chain joins TRBV6-1 to TRBJ2-7, with a possible D match to TRBD1 (5 bases). The V and J ends lost 1 base and 2 bases respectively, with 12 bases between them. CDR3 length: 15 residues. Germline CDR1 reads MNHNS; CDR2 reads SASEGT. CDR3 in DNA: TGTGCCAGCAGTGAAGAGTTGGGGCCTCCCTACGAGCAGTACTTC. Its protein product is CASSEELGPPYEQYF.